This TCR beta chain derives from a study of T cell responses to AZD1222 COVID-19 vaccine. Germline lookup yields CDR1 MGHDK and CDR2 SYGVNS. V was clipped by 6 bases and J by 10 bases; unmatched bases: 6. The CDR3 runs to 14 residues. This clone was counted only a few times. Sequenced by immunoSEQ multiplex PCR; TCRdb stores in-frame clones only, minus some. Here the sample spans about 96,000 clones, roughly 87% being singletons. The chain uses TRBV25-1 and TRBJ1-6, with 10 bases identical to TRBD1. This TCR came from an adult in good health. The source was peripheral blood, collected on day 0 of AZD1222 vaccination. DNA of the CDR3: TGTGCCAGCAGCGGGACAGGGGCAGCCTCACCCCTCCACTTT. This gives the protein CASSGTGAASPLHF.